Each of the 6 T cell receptor beta chains below was sequenced from the same sample in a study of blood T cell repertoires in COVID-19. Only in-frame clones appear in the TCRdb table, and some are missing; sequencing was by immunoSEQ multiplex PCR. The sample includes 490,000 or so clones, around nine tenths of them seen just once. Sequencing was carried out using PBMCs or T cells enriched from blood (not recorded which). The receptor set was obtained from a woman aged 60-75 years who had recovered from COVID-19.

This clone was detected only once. This chain connects TRBV12-3 or TRBV12-4 to TRBJ2-7; D is undetermined. Trimming removed 3 bases from V and 6 bases from J, with 9 bases in between. The CDR3 contains 12 residues. The CDR3 protein is CASSFGSGEQYV. Here the CDR3 DNA reads TGTGCCAGCAGTTTTGGTTCGGGCGAGCAGTACGTC.

The chain carries TRBV7-2 and TRBJ1-2, with TRBD1 as a possible D gene (5 bases). This CDR3 has 14 residues. V was cut by 1 base and J by 8 bases, with 14 bases left in between. Germline CDR1 SGHTA, CDR2 FQGNSA. The chain's CDR3 is CASSLDPGLGGYTF. CDR3 DNA: TGTGCCAGCAGCTTAGACCCAGGGTTAGGAGGCTACACCTTC.

J is TRBJ2-1 and V is TRBV5-4; 7 bases line up with TRBD2. Germline values: CDR1 SGHNT, CDR2 YYREEE (reference sequence). The J segment lost 5 bases and the V segment lost 0 bases, leaving 11 bases of the junction unmatched. This CDR3 contains 17 residues. The CDR3 reads CASSLGGGPNLHNEQFF. Here the CDR3 DNA reads TGTGCCAGCAGCTTGGGGGGGGGACCCAACTTACACAATGAGCAGTTCTTC. The full variable domain, with the rest looked up from reference TRBV5-4 and TRBJ2-1, is ETGVTQSPTHLIKTRGQQVTLRCSSQSGHNTVSWYQQALGQGPQFIFQYYREEENGRGNFPPRFSGLQFPNYSSELNVNALELDDSALYLCASSLGGGPNLHNEQFFGPGTRLTVL.

This clone was seen only once. The genes are TRBV6-6 and TRBJ2-7; 9 bases line up with TRBD1. The CDR3 sequence is 14 residues long. Germline assignment: CDR1 MNHNY and CDR2 SVGAGI (reference sequence). V was pared by 4 bases and J by 0 bases, with 1 base of the junction left unmatched. CDR3 protein: CASSWGQGSYEQYF. The CDR3 DNA is TGTGCCAGCAGTTGGGGACAGGGCTCCTACGAGCAGTACTTC.

V is TRBV7-8 and J is TRBJ1-3; 7 nucleotides agree with TRBD1. Germline CDR1 is SGHVS and CDR2 is FQNEAQ. CDR3 length equals 15 residues. V was pared by 5 bases and J by 3 bases, with 7 bases of the junction left unmatched. The CDR3 loop reads CASSKGGSGGNTIYF. CDR3 coding DNA: TGTGCCAGCAGCAAAGGGGGCTCGGGTGGAAACACCATATATTTT.

The J gene is TRBJ1-1, the V gene TRBV10-3; 8 nucleotides align to TRBD1. The length of the CDR3 is 15 residues. Germline values: CDR1 ENHRY, CDR2 SYGVKD. J lost 3 bases, V lost 7 bases, and 10 bases had no gene match. The CDR3 sequence is CAIMGRGQEDTEAFF. For the CDR3, the DNA is TGTGCCATCATGGGCAGGGGGCAAGAGGACACTGAAGCTTTCTTT.